Listed below are T cell receptor beta chains from one sample, sequenced in a study of cytomegalovirus exposure and HLA in healthy donors. The data were produced by immunoSEQ multiplex PCR, yet TCRdb's version contains in-frame clones alone and is incomplete. The table includes approximately 160,000 clones, about 70% detected once. Input material: PBMCs. These TCRs come from a middle-aged woman in good health and CMV-seropositive. CDR3s include the opening cysteine and the closing phenylalanine or tryptophan. The D gene is left open where the match is weak. The size of a clone is reported for some rows only, either as once, few or many, or as a class for expanded clones.

clone size: -
D gene: TRBD1
V gene: TRBV18
CDR3 protein: CASSPGQVGDEQYF

clone size: few
D gene: -
V gene: TRBV7-2
CDR3 protein: CASSSTDSNQPQHF

clone size: few
D gene: TRBD2
V gene: TRBV19
CDR3 protein: CASSPTLAGGTEHNEQFF

clone size: once
D gene: -
V gene: TRBV7-8
CDR3 protein: CASSFPQTVPSSYEQYF

clone size: -
D gene: -
V gene: TRBV9
CDR3 protein: CASSVVPRDGNTQYF

clone size: -
D gene: -
V gene: TRBV5-4
CDR3 protein: CASSFEQNYGYTF

clone size: -
D gene: TRBD1
V gene: TRBV6-4
CDR3 protein: CASSDSWGTGGESFSYYGYTF

clone size: -
D gene: -
V gene: TRBV5-8
CDR3 protein: CASSLGQGHTDTQYF

clone size: -
D gene: TRBD1
V gene: TRBV5-1
CDR3 protein: CASSPPGTGVLLNTEAFF

clone size: -
D gene: -
V gene: TRBV28
CDR3 protein: CASSLTSEAYEQYF

clone size: few
D gene: TRBD1
V gene: TRBV15
CDR3 protein: CATSTQPGQGATDTQYF

clone size: -
D gene: TRBD1
V gene: TRBV4-3
CDR3 protein: CASSPTGGNVGANVLTF

clone size: -
D gene: -
V gene: TRBV29-1
CDR3 protein: CSGGDQNTEAFF

clone size: -
D gene: -
V gene: TRBV6-5
CDR3 protein: CASSYSMATDTQYF

clone size: few
D gene: TRBD1
V gene: TRBV6-5
CDR3 protein: CASSYSPGQGYEQYF

clone size: -
D gene: -
V gene: TRBV4-1
CDR3 protein: CASSPPGHEQYF

clone size: -
D gene: -
V gene: TRBV9
CDR3 protein: CASTASGTTNEKLFF

clone size: -
D gene: -
V gene: TRBV7-8
CDR3 protein: CASSSGTGLYEQYF

clone size: -
D gene: TRBD1
V gene: TRBV30
CDR3 protein: CAWWVTRDRGHQPQNF

clone size: -
D gene: TRBD2
V gene: TRBV28
CDR3 protein: CASSLWGGSGSSGNEQFF

clone size: -
D gene: TRBD2
V gene: TRBV10-3
CDR3 protein: CAISDGSGGYNEQFF

clone size: -
D gene: -
V gene: TRBV7-8
CDR3 protein: CASSSQGSSNTGELFF